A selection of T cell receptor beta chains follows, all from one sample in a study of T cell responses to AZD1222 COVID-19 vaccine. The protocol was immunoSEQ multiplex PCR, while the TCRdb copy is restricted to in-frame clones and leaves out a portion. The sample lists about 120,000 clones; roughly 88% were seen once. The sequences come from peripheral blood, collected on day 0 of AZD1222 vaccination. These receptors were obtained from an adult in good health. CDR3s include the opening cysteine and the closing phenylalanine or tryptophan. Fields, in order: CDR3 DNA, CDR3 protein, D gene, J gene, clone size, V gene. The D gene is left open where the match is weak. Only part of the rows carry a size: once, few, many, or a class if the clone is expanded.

DNA: TGTGCCAGCTCACCCCCGGGACTCGAAGCCTACGAGCAGTACTTC
CDR3: CASSPPGLEAYEQYF
D: NA
J: TRBJ2-7
size: NA
V: TRBV18

DNA: TGTGCCATCAGTGTCCCAAAGCCCCCTTACGAGCAGTACTTC
CDR3: CAISVPKPPYEQYF
D: NA
J: TRBJ2-7
size: once
V: TRBV10-3

DNA: TGTGCCAGCAGGGGACAGGGGCCCTCCTACGAGCAGTACTTC
CDR3: CASRGQGPSYEQYF
D: TRBD1
J: TRBJ2-7
size: once
V: TRBV2

DNA: TGTGCCAGTAGTCCAATCTCCGGGACCCAAAAAAATGACATCGATGGCTACACCTTC
CDR3: CASSPISGTQKNDIDGYTF
D: NA
J: TRBJ1-2
size: few
V: TRBV19

DNA: TGTGCCAGCAGCCAAGAAAAGTATCGTCAGGGATCCTACGAGCAGTACTTC
CDR3: CASSQEKYRQGSYEQYF
D: NA
J: TRBJ2-7
size: NA
V: TRBV4-2

DNA: TGTGCCAGCAGCTTGATCGCGGGGGGGCAAGAGACCCAGTACTTC
CDR3: CASSLIAGGQETQYF
D: TRBD2
J: TRBJ2-5
size: NA
V: TRBV5-4

DNA: TGTGCCAGCAGCTCGCCCCAGGGCAATTTGTACGAGCAGTACTTC
CDR3: CASSSPQGNLYEQYF
D: NA
J: TRBJ2-7
size: NA
V: TRBV7-8

DNA: TGTGCCAGCAGCGCCGGACAGGGGCTTAATGAAAAACTGTTTTTT
CDR3: CASSAGQGLNEKLFF
D: TRBD1
J: TRBJ1-4
size: NA
V: TRBV5-4

DNA: TGTGCCAGCAGCTCCCAGCCCACTGAAGCTTTCTTT
CDR3: CASSSQPTEAFF
D: NA
J: TRBJ1-1
size: NA
V: TRBV13

DNA: TGTGCCAGCAGCTTCGGCACCGGGGAGCTGTTTTTT
CDR3: CASSFGTGELFF
D: NA
J: TRBJ2-2
size: NA
V: TRBV5-6

DNA: TGTGCCAGTAGTATAAGTTTTTCGGAGACCCAGTACTTC
CDR3: CASSISFSETQYF
D: NA
J: TRBJ2-5
size: NA
V: TRBV19

DNA: TGTGCCAGCGGGGTCTACACCGGGGAGCTGTTTTTT
CDR3: CASGVYTGELFF
D: NA
J: TRBJ2-2
size: NA
V: TRBV12-3/TRBV12-4

DNA: TGTGCCAGCAGCTCCCGGGACAACACTTATACGCAGTATTTT
CDR3: CASSSRDNTYTQYF
D: NA
J: TRBJ2-3
size: NA
V: TRBV7-6

DNA: TGTGCCACCAGCCCAGGGGCTTATAACTATGGCTACACCTTC
CDR3: CATSPGAYNYGYTF
D: NA
J: TRBJ1-2
size: NA
V: TRBV24-1

DNA: TGCGCCAGCAGTCTCCGAGGGGATGATGAAAAACTGTTTTTT
CDR3: CASSLRGDDEKLFF
D: NA
J: TRBJ1-4
size: NA
V: TRBV5-1

DNA: TGCAGCGTTGAGTGCGGGCTCGGGAAAGTTTGGGAGACCCAGTACTTC
CDR3: CSVECGLGKVWETQYF
D: NA
J: TRBJ2-5
size: once
V: TRBV29-1

DNA: TGTGCCAGCAACCCCTTTAGGACAGGGAGTACCTACGAGCAGTACTTC
CDR3: CASNPFRTGSTYEQYF
D: TRBD1
J: TRBJ2-7
size: NA
V: TRBV27

DNA: TGCGCCAGCAGCGTCGGTAATGGGGGCACAGATACGCAGTATTTT
CDR3: CASSVGNGGTDTQYF
D: NA
J: TRBJ2-3
size: NA
V: TRBV5-1

DNA: TGTGCCAGCAGCCAAGAGGAAGTGGGACACCTCCGGAACTTC
CDR3: CASSQEEVGHLRNF
D: NA
J: TRBJ2-7
size: NA
V: TRBV3-1/TRBV3-2

DNA: TGTGCCAGCAGTTGGGACGGACCATCCATGGGGCAGTTCTTC
CDR3: CASSWDGPSMGQFF
D: NA
J: TRBJ2-1
size: NA
V: TRBV6-5

DNA: TGCGCCAGCAGCGCGGGCACCCAAATAGGAAATTCACCCCTCCACTTT
CDR3: CASSAGTQIGNSPLHF
D: NA
J: TRBJ1-6
size: once
V: TRBV4-3

DNA: TGTGCCAGCAGTGAGGGATTGGTCTACACTGAAGCTTTCTTT
CDR3: CASSEGLVYTEAFF
D: NA
J: TRBJ1-1
size: NA
V: TRBV2

DNA: TGTGCCAGTAGTCGGTCCAACTCCTACAATGAGCAGTTCTTC
CDR3: CASSRSNSYNEQFF
D: NA
J: TRBJ2-1
size: NA
V: TRBV19

DNA: TGTGCCAGCAGTGAATTGGGGGTCGGCTATGGCTACACCTTC
CDR3: CASSELGVGYGYTF
D: NA
J: TRBJ1-2
size: NA
V: TRBV2

DNA: TGTGCCAGCAGTTTAGGCGCGAGCTCAGGAAACACCATATATTTT
CDR3: CASSLGASSGNTIYF
D: NA
J: TRBJ1-3
size: NA
V: TRBV28

DNA: TGTGCCAGTAGTCGAACCGGGGAAAAACTGTTTTTT
CDR3: CASSRTGEKLFF
D: NA
J: TRBJ1-4
size: NA
V: TRBV19

DNA: TGCAGCGTAAAGGGAACGGGAAACACCATATATTTT
CDR3: CSVKGTGNTIYF
D: NA
J: TRBJ1-3
size: NA
V: TRBV29-1

DNA: TGTGCCAGCAGCAGCGGGCTCGATCAGCCCCAGCATTTT
CDR3: CASSSGLDQPQHF
D: NA
J: TRBJ1-5
size: NA
V: TRBV21-1

DNA: TGTGCCAGCAGCTTATACGGAGTTCAGCCCCAGCATTTT
CDR3: CASSLYGVQPQHF
D: NA
J: TRBJ1-5
size: NA
V: TRBV7-2

DNA: TGTGCCAGCAGTGACCTCGGGGGAGGGGACTATGGCTACACCTTC
CDR3: CASSDLGGGDYGYTF
D: NA
J: TRBJ1-2
size: NA
V: TRBV6-1

DNA: TGTGCCAGCAGTTACTGGACGGGGAATGAGCAGTTCTTC
CDR3: CASSYWTGNEQFF
D: NA
J: TRBJ2-1
size: NA
V: TRBV12-3/TRBV12-4

DNA: TGTGCCAGCAGTTACCCTCCGAGGGGGCAGCCCCAGCATTTT
CDR3: CASSYPPRGQPQHF
D: NA
J: TRBJ1-5
size: NA
V: TRBV6-2/TRBV6-3

DNA: TGTGCCAGTAGTATAGATCGACGGAACTATGGCTACACCTTC
CDR3: CASSIDRRNYGYTF
D: NA
J: TRBJ1-2
size: NA
V: TRBV19

DNA: TGTGCCAGCAGTTTACCTCAGGGGAACGAAAAACTGTTTTTT
CDR3: CASSLPQGNEKLFF
D: NA
J: TRBJ1-4
size: few
V: TRBV28

DNA: TGTGCCAGCAGCTTAGTATGGCAGGGTGGCGGGGAGCTGTTTTTT
CDR3: CASSLVWQGGGELFF
D: NA
J: TRBJ2-2
size: NA
V: TRBV7-2